This passage covers 21 T cell receptor beta chains from one sample sequenced in a study of early T cells in non-severe SARS-CoV-2 infection. TCRdb called the 5' RACE reads again in MiXCR, with one record for every CDR3 protein. The profile covers about 60,000 distinct CDR3 sequences, with 8% to 9% appearing a single time and 17% taken by the ten largest. Sequenced: whole blood. The receptors here all came from an adult who was a healthcare worker with PCR-confirmed SARS-CoV-2 infection or an uninfected control (not recorded which).

This clonotype has ten or more counts. J is TRBJ1-1 and V is TRBV3-1; D is ambiguous. Trimming cost V 1 base and J 8 bases, with 11 bases left between them. In germline, CDR1 is LGHDT, CDR2 YNNKEL (reference sequence). The CDR3 length is 13 residues. The CDR3 DNA sequence: TGTGCCAGCAGCCAAGCAGATGGACGCGAAGCTTTCTTT. Protein sequence: CASSQADGREAFF.

V is TRBV11-2 and J is TRBJ1-1; the D is unclear. Germline-derived CDR1 and CDR2 are SGHAT and FQNNGV. The CDR3 loop spans 13 amino acids. V lost 5 bases and J lost 3, with 10 bases in between. In DNA form, the CDR3 reads TGTGCCAGCAGCCAGCGGGTTGACACTGAAGCTTTCTTT. This encodes CASSQRVDTEAFF.

V usage is TRBV20-1 and J usage is TRBJ2-1; TRBD1 agrees at 7 bases. The CDR3 has 10 residues. Looked up from germline, CDR1 is DFQATT and CDR2 is SNEGSKA (reference sequence). V trimming: 4 bases; J trimming: 11 bases; junction bases outside the gene matches: 2. The CDR3 reads CSANRGQQFF. The CDR3 nucleotides read TGCAGTGCTAACAGGGGACAGCAGTTCTTC.

There are many counts of this clonotype. The CDR3 is CASSLESSYNSPLHF. Written as DNA, the CDR3 is TGTGCCAGCAGCTTAGAGAGCTCCTATAATTCACCCCTCCACTTT. The chain joins TRBV11-2 to TRBJ1-6; D gene ambiguous. The length of the CDR3 is 15 residues. Germline-derived CDR1 and CDR2 are SGHAT and FQNNGV. Trimming removed 0 bases from V and 0 bases from J, with 3 bases in between.

This clonotype came up a few times. The chain employs TRBV28 and TRBJ2-7; no reliable D call. The CDR3 extends over 16 amino acids. Deletions cut 2 bases from V and 7 bases from J, with 21 bases between. Germline assignment: CDR1 MDHEN and CDR2 SYDVKM. The chain's CDR3 is CASSLLSKTMGKEQYF. DNA of the CDR3: TGTGCCAGCAGTTTACTGTCTAAGACCATGGGAAAAGAGCAGTACTTC.

CDR3 nucleotides: TGTGCCAGCTCACCTAACCGGCCGGGAAGAGATACGCAGTATTTT. It encodes CASSPNRPGRDTQYF. The J gene is TRBJ2-3, the V gene TRBV18; maybe TRBD2 (5 bases). Per the germline V gene, CDR1 is KGHSH and CDR2 is LQKENI. CDR3 length equals 15 residues. V gave up 3 bases and J gave up 5 bases, with 15 bases separating them.

This clonotype was recorded many times. This chain connects TRBV19 to TRBJ1-5, with TRBD1 identical over 8 bases. Germline V lookup: CDR1 LNHDA, CDR2 SQIVND (reference sequence). Unmatched junction bases numbered 12, after V lost 7 bases and J lost 4 bases. This CDR3 is built from 16 residues. CDR3 amino acids: CASIRRQGRTNQPQHF. The DNA for the CDR3 is TGTGCCAGTATCCGAAGACAGGGGCGGACAAATCAGCCCCAGCATTTT.

As regards this clonotype: This is likely a read error, given that the CDR3 carries no conserved phenylalanine or tryptophan at its end. CDR3 sequence reads: CASSSLGAGSSGELFY. The CDR3 DNA is TGTGCCAGCAGCTCCCTGGGGGCAGGGTCTTCAGGGGAGCTGTTTTAT. V usage is TRBV7-9 and J usage is TRBJ2-2; possibly TRBD1 for D (6 bases). CDR3 length: 16 residues. Germline V lookup: CDR1 SEHNR, CDR2 FQNEAQ (reference sequence). V lost 4 bases and J 8 bases, leaving 20 bases between the germline ends.

This clonotype was picked up one time. The chain combines TRBV6-4 with TRBJ2-3; D is perhaps TRBD2 (5 bases). Germline CDR1 MRHNA, CDR2 SNTAGT. Trimming removed 0 bases at V and 6 bases at J, with 10 bases between. CDR3 length equals 14 residues. CDR3 DNA: TGTGCCAGCAGTGACTCGGAGGTAACTGATACGCAGTATTTT. Residues: CASSDSEVTDTQYF.

This clonotype was picked up a small number of times. This chain links TRBV11-3 with TRBJ2-2; 9 bases are a match to TRBD2. The CDR3 is made up of 15 amino acids. With V trimmed by 3 bases and J by 4 bases, 3 bases remained unmatched. In germline, CDR1 is SGHNT, CDR2 YENEEA. CDR3 loop: CASSFSGSTTGELFF. In DNA, the CDR3 is TGTGCCAGCAGCTTTAGCGGGAGTACCACCGGGGAGCTGTTTTTT.

V and J are TRBV28 and TRBJ2-3; 7 bases align to TRBD2. The CDR3 is 16 amino acids. J lost 1 base, V lost 4 bases, and 8 bases had no gene match. Germline assignment: CDR1 MDHEN and CDR2 SYDVKM. DNA of the CDR3: TGTGCCAGCAGTTCCCCGGGTCTAGCGGGCACAGATACGCAGTATTTT. As protein: CASSSPGLAGTDTQYF.

This clonotype came up many times. The chain has TRBV7-2 and TRBJ2-6; D is unclear. CDR3 size: 15 residues. V was shortened by 5 bases and J by 0 bases, with 8 bases between the two germline ends. CDR1 and CDR2 from the germline V gene are SGHTA and FQGNSA. The CDR3 sequence is CASSHRSSGANVLTF. As DNA, the CDR3 is TGTGCCAGCAGCCACCGAAGCTCTGGGGCCAACGTCCTGACTTTC.

This clonotype was seen at least ten times. At one of its ends the junction is not consistent with the germline gene, which may arise from a read error. The gene calls are TRBV7-2 and TRBJ2-5; the match to TRBD2 covers 9 bases. Germline loops: CDR1 SGHTA, CDR2 FQGNSA. The length of the CDR3 is 15 residues. CDR3 sequence: CASSLAGLFQETQYF. CDR3 DNA: TGTGCCAGCAGCCTAGCGGGACTGTTCCAAGAGACCCAGTACTTC.

By share of the sample, this clonotype is medium-sized. The chain uses TRBV7-3 and TRBJ2-1; D remains ambiguous. CDR3 size: 13 residues. V lost 2 bases, J lost 6 bases, and 8 bases lay in between. CDR1 and CDR2 from the germline V gene are SGHTA and FQGTGA. In DNA form, the CDR3 reads TGTGCCAGCAGCTTAGGGCATTTCAATGAGCAGTTCTTC. Translated: CASSLGHFNEQFF.

This clonotype has a count of ten or more. The chain recombines TRBV12-3 or TRBV12-4 with TRBJ2-1, with a tentative D call TRBD2 (6 bases). Deletions cut 3 bases from V and 0 bases from J, with 12 bases between. This CDR3 contains 16 residues. This CDR3 reads CASSFGSSFSYNEQFF. CDR3 nucleotides: TGTGCCAGCAGTTTCGGGAGCTCCTTCTCCTACAATGAGCAGTTCTTC.

This chain joins TRBV5-1 and TRBJ2-1; tentatively, D is TRBD1 or TRBD2 (5 bases each). Trimming stripped 0 bases from V and 0 bases from J, with 13 bases between. The CDR3 extends over 17 amino acids. Germline CDR1 SGHRS, CDR2 YFSETQ. CDR3 in DNA: TGCGCCAGCAGCTTGGTGGGGGAGACTGTCTCCTACAATGAGCAGTTCTTC. This sequence encodes CASSLVGETVSYNEQFF.

In its sample, this clonotype was seen many times. The chain carries TRBV28 and TRBJ2-5; 11 nucleotides agree with TRBD2. From germline, CDR1 is MDHEN and CDR2 SYDVKM. V gave up 5 bases and J gave up 8 bases; unmatched junction bases: 7. The CDR3 spans 14 residues. The CDR3 DNA is TGTGCCAGCAGTCCAACTAGCGGGAGCCGTACCCAGTACTTC. This sequence encodes CASSPTSGSRTQYF.

This chain joins TRBV7-9 and TRBJ2-3, with 7 bases aligning to TRBD2. This CDR3 is built from 13 residues. Germline V gene lookup returns CDR1 SEHNR and CDR2 FQNEAQ (reference sequence). V shed 7 bases, J shed 1 base, and the junction held 2 bases outside the gene matches. CDR3 protein: CASKREGTDTQYF. The CDR3 nucleotides are TGTGCCAGCAAACGGGAGGGCACAGATACGCAGTATTTT.

This clonotype was recorded at least ten times. No DNA is shown, since the ends of the CDR3 on it are uncertain; the CDR3 is the one TCRdb lists. The V gene is TRBV7-2, the J gene TRBJ1-6; no check of the table's D call, TRBD1, against the DNA was made. A total of 16 residues make up the CDR3, ends included. Germline CDR1 SGHTA, CDR2 FQGNSA. The CDR3: CASSHGVGQGNSPLHF.

This clonotype showed up just a few times. The chain couples TRBV25-1 to TRBJ2-6; D is tentatively TRBD1 or TRBD2 (5 bases each). The CDR3 contains 18 residues. Germline assignment: CDR1 MGHDK and CDR2 SYGVNS. V was clipped by 1 base and J by 0 bases, with 13 bases between them. This CDR3 is CASSELGRLSSGANVLTF. CDR3 DNA: TGTGCCAGCAGTGAATTGGGACGGCTTAGCTCTGGGGCCAACGTCCTGACTTTC.

The chain links TRBV20-1 to TRBJ2-7, with 8 bases that match TRBD1. The germline CDR1 and CDR2 sequences are DFQATT and SNEGSKA (reference sequence). Unmatched junction bases numbered 12, after V lost 8 bases and J lost 0 bases. The CDR3 sequence is 15 residues long. CDR3 sequence (DNA): TGCAGTTCGGGACAGGCATATCGTAGCTCCTACGAGCAGTACTTC. This encodes CSSGQAYRSSYEQYF.